Listed here are 25 T cell receptor beta chains from one sample, sequenced in a study of blood T cells in healthy people across ages. The second PCR ran about 7 to 12 cycles with a sample-barcoded 5' primer and J-beta primers. TCRdb analysed the 5' RACE reads with MiXCR anew, one entry per CDR3 protein. The sample shows around 780,000 distinct CDR3 sequences, roughly 25% of them seen only once. These records were also assigned to another study, of T cells of mothers and their children.

Material for sequencing was blood. The source is a boy younger than 18 in good health.

The J gene is TRBJ2-5, the V gene TRBV11-2, with D maybe TRBD2 (5 bases). The closer fit of TRBJ2-1 to the DNA end suggests the J call may be wrong. The germline gives CDR1 SGHAT, CDR2 FQNNGV. The CDR3 consists of 16 residues. CDR3 residues: CASSLTGRNGLNEQFF. The CDR3, as DNA: TGTGCCAGCAGCCTGACGGGGAGAAACGGGCTGAATGAGCAGTTCTTC.

The chain recombines TRBV9 with TRBJ1-6, with no clear D. Trimming shortened V by 0 bases and J by 12 bases, and 16 bases separated the two germline ends. The germline CDR1 and CDR2 sequences are SGDLS and YYNGEE. This CDR3 comprises 15 residues. Here the CDR3 DNA reads TGTGCCAGCAGCGTAGGAGTCAAGCCCCGTGGACCCCTCCACTTT. It specifies CASSVGVKPRGPLHF.

This clonotype was found a few times. The rearrangement uses TRBV6-5 and TRBJ2-3, with a possible D match to TRBD1 (5 bases). Looked up from germline, CDR1 is MNHEY and CDR2 is SVGAGI. Trimming took 0 bases from V and 6 from J, leaving 16 bases between them. The CDR3 has 16 residues. Written as DNA, the CDR3 is TGTGCCAGCAGTTACTCAAGTGGGGCCACGGCGGATACGCAGTATTTT. Encoded protein: CASSYSSGATADTQYF.

The genes are TRBV20-1 and TRBJ1-6; D possibly corresponds to TRBD1 (5 bases). The CDR3 sequence is 13 residues long. Trimming removed 7 bases at V and 5 bases at J, with 12 bases between. CDR1 is DFQATT, CDR2 SNEGSKA, per germline (reference sequence). CDR3 DNA: TGCAGTGTCAAGGGGAACCATAATTCACCCCTCCACTTT. Protein: CSVKGNHNSPLHF.

This clonotype was counted between two and nine times. J is TRBJ1-5 and V is TRBV25-1, with 7 bases that match TRBD1. Trimming removed 5 bases from V and 7 bases from J; junction bases left unmatched: 8. The CDR3 runs to 14 residues. Germline loops: CDR1 MGHDK, CDR2 SYGVNS. CDR3 loop: CASSPPGQTQPQHF. The CDR3 nucleotides read TGTGCCAGCAGTCCCCCGGGACAGACCCAGCCCCAGCATTTT. Drawing the rest from reference TRBV25-1 and TRBJ1-5, the complete variable domain is EADIYQTPRYLVIGTGKKITLECSQTMGHDKMYWYQQDPGMELHLIHYSYGVNSTEKGDLSSESTVSRIRTEHFPLTLESARPSHTSQYLCASSPPGQTQPQHFGDGTRLSIL.

This clonotype appeared once. CDR3 DNA sequence: TGTGCCAGCAGCCCCAGGACACTAACCTACAATGAGCAGTTCTTC. Encoded protein: CASSPRTLTYNEQFF. The chain links TRBV13 to TRBJ2-1; D is perhaps TRBD1 (5 bases). This CDR3 spans 15 amino acids. The ends were cut back, 5 bases at V and 2 bases at J, with 13 bases in the middle. CDR1 and CDR2 from the germline V gene are PRHDT and FYEKMQ (reference sequence).

The V and J genes are TRBV5-5 and TRBJ2-2; D possibly matches TRBD1 or TRBD2 (6 bases each). CDR1 and CDR2 from the germline V gene are SGHKS and YYEKEE (reference sequence). V was shortened by 3 bases and J by 6 bases, with 15 bases between the two germline ends. The CDR3 is 15 amino acids. The CDR3 nucleotides read TGTGCCAGCAGCTCCCCTCGGGGGCTCGCCGGGGAGCTGTTTTTT. Its protein is CASSSPRGLAGELFF.

This clonotype was seen a handful of times. This sequence joins TRBV12-5 and TRBJ1-1; the match to TRBD1 covers 7 bases. The J segment lost 1 base and the V segment lost 1 base, leaving 0 bases of the junction unmatched. The germline gives CDR1 LGHNT, CDR2 FRNRAP. The CDR3 has 14 residues. The CDR3 bases are TGTGCTAGTGGTTTGGGACAGGGGAACACTGAAGCTTTCTTT. Its translation is CASGLGQGNTEAFF.

In this sample, this clonotype turned up a few times. The chain uses TRBV7-3 and TRBJ1-6; the D is unclear. The CDR3 spans 14 residues. The V end was cut by 5 bases, the J end by 5 bases, with 10 bases between. The germline gives CDR1 SGHTA, CDR2 FQGTGA. The CDR3 DNA sequence: TGTGCCAGCAGCCTCGGACCCCATAATTCACCCCTCCACTTT. Translation gives CASSLGPHNSPLHF.

The chain joins TRBV12-3 or TRBV12-4 to TRBJ2-1, with 9 bases that match TRBD2. This CDR3 is 14 amino acids long. V lost 5 bases to trimming and J lost 10 bases; unmatched junction nucleotides: 9. CDR3 DNA sequence: TGTGCCAGCAGTCCGGCGGGAGGGCCGCGGGAGCAGTTCTTC. It is translated as CASSPAGGPREQFF.

The chain recombines TRBV5-1 with TRBJ1-5, with D possibly being TRBD1 (5 bases). Trimming took 4 bases from V and 3 from J, leaving 14 bases between them. Germline V gives CDR1 SGHRS, CDR2 YFSETQ. CDR3 length: 15 amino acids. CDR3 sequence (DNA): TGCGCCAGCAGCCTGGGGGGGGAGGACAATCAGCCCCAGCATTTT. Encoded protein: CASSLGGEDNQPQHF. Supplemented by reference TRBV5-1 and TRBJ1-5, the full variable domain reads KAGVTQTPRYLIKTRGQQVTLSCSPISGHRSVSWYQQTPGQGLQFLFEYFSETQRNKGNFPGRFSGRQFSNSRSEMNVSTLELGDSALYLCASSLGGEDNQPQHFGDGTRLSIL.

This clonotype has a handful of counts. Here the CDR3 reads CSAREGTGLRGYTF. The DNA for the CDR3 is TGCAGTGCTAGAGAAGGGACAGGGTTGCGTGGCTACACCTTC. The chain employs TRBV20-1 and TRBJ1-2; 9 bases agree with TRBD1. Germline V gene lookup returns CDR1 DFQATT and CDR2 SNEGSKA (reference sequence). The CDR3 runs to 14 residues. V shed 0 bases and J 7 bases; nucleotides not matched to a gene: 6.

This clonotype was seen a handful of times. V is TRBV11-2 and J is TRBJ1-2; D unresolved. The ends were cut back, 2 bases at V and 2 bases at J, with 9 bases in the middle. The CDR3 is 14 residues long. Germline V gene lookup returns CDR1 SGHAT and CDR2 FQNNGV. This CDR3 is CASSLKGLNYGYTF. Written as DNA, the CDR3 is TGTGCCAGCAGCTTAAAAGGCCTCAACTATGGCTACACCTTC.

The chain carries TRBV7-2 and TRBJ2-5; the D gene could be TRBD1 or TRBD2 (7 bases each). Trimming removed 5 bases at V and 1 base at J, with 14 bases between. CDR1 is SGHTA and CDR2 is FQGNSA in the germline V gene. The CDR3 is 15 amino acids. The CDR3 loop is CASSPGGVTQETQYF. DNA of the CDR3: TGTGCCAGCAGCCCAGGGGGGGTAACCCAAGAGACCCAGTACTTC.

The CDR3 spells CASSYHLLNQPQHF. Written as DNA, the CDR3 is TGTGCCAGCAGTTACCACCTTTTAAATCAGCCCCAGCATTTT. V gene TRBV6-2 or TRBV6-3 combines with J gene TRBJ1-5, with D unresolved. Germline CDR1 and CDR2: MNHEY and SVGEGT. The CDR3 covers 14 residues. Between the trimmed V and J ends, which lost 2 bases and 4 bases, there was a span of 9 bases.

The J gene is TRBJ1-1, the V gene TRBV5-1; D might be TRBD1 (6 bases). The CDR3 spans 14 residues. Germline V gene data show CDR1 as SGHRS and CDR2 as YFSETQ. V lost 1 base and J 3 bases, leaving 10 bases between the germline ends. The CDR3 here is CASSLTGRDTEAFF. The CDR3 DNA sequence: TGCGCCAGCAGCTTGACAGGGCGGGACACTGAAGCTTTCTTT. Full variable domain (rest looked up from reference TRBV5-1 and TRBJ1-1): KAGVTQTPRYLIKTRGQQVTLSCSPISGHRSVSWYQQTPGQGLQFLFEYFSETQRNKGNFPGRFSGRQFSNSRSEMNVSTLELGDSALYLCASSLTGRDTEAFFGQGTRLTVV.

This clonotype was observed a handful of times. Here the CDR3 reads CASSESGQGPSPLHF. The CDR3 coding sequence is TGTGCCAGCAGTGAATCGGGACAGGGGCCTTCACCCCTCCACTTT. The chain carries TRBV25-1 and TRBJ1-6; 10 nucleotides agree with TRBD1. Trimming removed 1 base from V and 9 bases from J; junction bases left unmatched: 3. CDR3 size: 15 residues. CDR1 is MGHDK and CDR2 is SYGVNS in the germline V gene. The full variable domain, with the rest looked up from reference TRBV25-1 and TRBJ1-6, is EADIYQTPRYLVIGTGKKITLECSQTMGHDKMYWYQQDPGMELHLIHYSYGVNSTEKGDLSSESTVSRIRTEHFPLTLESARPSHTSQYLCASSESGQGPSPLHFGNGTRLTVT.

V and J are TRBV5-5 and TRBJ2-3; tentatively, D is TRBD1 or TRBD2 (6 bases each). The germline V gene encodes CDR1 SGHKS and CDR2 YYEKEE (reference sequence). This CDR3 has 13 amino acids. Trimming left V 0 bases short and J 7 bases short, with 9 bases between. The DNA of the CDR3 is TGTGCCAGCAGCTTGGTAGGGGGGAATACGCAGTATTTT. This sequence encodes CASSLVGGNTQYF.

This clonotype turned up a few times. The chain couples TRBV20-1 to TRBJ2-5; D perhaps matches TRBD1 (6 bases). Trimming took off 0 bases at V and 4 bases at J, with 12 bases between the two ends. The CDR3 length is 14 residues. CDR1 is DFQATT and CDR2 is SNEGSKA in the germline V gene (reference sequence). CDR3 sequence: CSARDRLGGETQYF. DNA for the CDR3: TGCAGTGCTAGAGATCGGTTAGGGGGAGAGACCCAGTACTTC.

This clonotype was counted between two and nine times. The chain joins TRBV4-1 to TRBJ2-3, with D perhaps TRBD1 (5 bases). V lost 1 base to trimming and J lost 4 bases, with 12 bases between them. The CDR3 sequence is 15 residues long. Germline CDR1 reads MGHRA; CDR2 reads YSYEKL. The CDR3 reads CASSQGRGLADTQYF. Written as DNA, the CDR3 is TGCGCCAGCAGCCAAGGAAGGGGTTTGGCAGATACGCAGTATTTT.

This clonotype turned up a few times. V usage is TRBV20-1 and J usage is TRBJ1-4, with a weak D call TRBD1 (6 bases). The CDR3 runs to 13 residues. The V end was cut by 1 base, the J end by 7 bases, with 10 bases between. Germline CDR1 is DFQATT and CDR2 is SNEGSKA (reference sequence). CDR3 bases: TGCAGTGCTAGAGCACCCAGGGGTGAAAAACTGTTTTTT. It encodes CSARAPRGEKLFF.

This clonotype was counted only a few times. The V gene is TRBV3-1, the J gene TRBJ2-2; weak D call: TRBD1 (6 bases). Germline V gives CDR1 LGHDT, CDR2 YNNKEL (reference sequence). The length of the CDR3 is 14 residues. Deletions cut 6 bases from V and 6 bases from J, with 14 bases between. Written as DNA, the CDR3 is TGTGCCAGCAGACATGTACAGGGACCCGGGGAGCTGTTTTTT. Encoded protein: CASRHVQGPGELFF.

In this sample, this clonotype turned up many times. V gene TRBV28 combines with J gene TRBJ2-5, with D perhaps matching TRBD2 (6 bases). The assigned J gene may be wrong: the sequence end matches TRBJ2-7 better. The length of the CDR3 is 14 residues. Per germline, CDR1 MDHEN and CDR2 SYDVKM. CDR3 protein: CASSFAGLTYEQYF. CDR3 coding DNA: TGTGCCAGCAGTTTCGCGGGGCTTACCTACGAGCAGTACTTC.

This CDR3 reads CASSYPRGRGNEQYF. The CDR3, as DNA: TGTGCCAGCAGTTACCCGAGGGGCAGGGGTAACGAGCAGTACTTC. V is TRBV6-6 and J is TRBJ2-7; D possibly corresponds to TRBD1 (6 bases). V dropped 2 bases and J dropped 5 bases, with 16 bases sitting between them. From germline, CDR1 is MNHNY and CDR2 SVGAGI (reference sequence). The CDR3 contains 15 residues.

The chain is built from TRBV29-1 and TRBJ1-1; TRBD1 agrees at 11 bases. Per germline, CDR1 SQVTM and CDR2 ANQGSEA. V lost 6 bases, J lost 4 bases, and 13 bases stayed unmatched. The length of the CDR3 is 16 residues. CDR3 in amino acids: CSVYPGDRGGGTEAFF. The DNA for the CDR3 is TGCAGCGTGTACCCCGGGGACAGGGGGGGTGGCACTGAAGCTTTCTTT.